The TCR beta chain under discussion was sequenced for a study of cytotoxic CD8 clonotypes in ibrutinib-treated CLL. Produced via immunoSEQ multiplex PCR; TCRdb's table is partial and in-frame only. The table lists about 140,000 clones, roughly 80% of them singletons, with 25% to 35% in the top ten. Trimming shortened V by 1 base and J by 9 bases, and 21 bases separated the two germline ends. The CDR3 is made up of 16 amino acids. Germline V gene lookup returns CDR1 SGDLS and CDR2 YYNGEE. This chain joins TRBV9 and TRBJ2-3; the D gene is possibly TRBD2 (6 bases). This receptor was obtained from a human donor with chronic lymphocytic leukemia. This specimen was PBMCs, taken after 12 months of ibrutinib treatment. As DNA, the CDR3 is TGTGCCAGCAGCGTATCTAGCGAGAATACGTTGGGGACGCAGTATTTT. This gives the protein CASSVSSENTLGTQYF. Full variable domain (remainder filled in from reference TRBV9 and TRBJ2-3): DSGVTQTPKHLITATGQRVTLRCSPRSGDLSVYWYQQSLDQGLQFLIQYYNGEERAKGNILERFSAQQFPDLHSELNLSSLELGDSALYFCASSVSSENTLGTQYFGPGTRLTVL.